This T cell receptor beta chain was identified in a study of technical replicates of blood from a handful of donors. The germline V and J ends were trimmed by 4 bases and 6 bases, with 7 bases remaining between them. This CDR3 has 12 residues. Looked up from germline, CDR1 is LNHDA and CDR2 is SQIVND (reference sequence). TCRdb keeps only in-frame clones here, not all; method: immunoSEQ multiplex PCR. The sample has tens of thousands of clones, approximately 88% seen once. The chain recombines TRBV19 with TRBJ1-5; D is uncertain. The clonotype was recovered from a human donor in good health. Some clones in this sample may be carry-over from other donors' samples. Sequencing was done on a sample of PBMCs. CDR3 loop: CASSTGFQPQHF. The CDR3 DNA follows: TGTGCCAGTAGTACGGGGTTTCAGCCCCAGCATTTT.